These T cell receptor beta chains were read from a single sample in a study of post-analysis software for immune sequencing data. TCRdb re-called the PCR reads through MiXCR, storing one row per CDR3 protein. Among 650,000 to 850,000 distinct CDR3 sequences listed, about half were seen once. Sequencing was done on a sample of blood. These receptors all stem from a girl aged 10 to 17 with multiple sclerosis. Each CDR3 is given with its conserved first and last residue. The D gene is left open where the match is weak. The size field is filled for only some rows; it gives once, few, many or a size class.

J: TRBJ2-5
D: TRBD1
V: TRBV7-8
size: NA
CDR3: CASSLGGTGTQYF
DNA: TGTGCCAGCAGCTTAGGAGGGACAGGGACCCAGTACTTC

J: TRBJ2-3
D: TRBD2
V: TRBV12-3/TRBV12-4
size: NA
CDR3: CASSPLAGEWTDTQYF
DNA: TGTGCCAGCAGCCCCCTAGCGGGAGAGTGGACAGATACGCAGTATTTT

J: TRBJ2-7
D: TRBD2
V: TRBV5-1
size: NA
CDR3: CASNVTSEIFYEQYF
DNA: TGCGCCAGCAACGTGACTAGCGAGATCTTCTACGAGCAGTACTTC

J: TRBJ2-7
D: TRBD2
V: TRBV20-1
size: NA
CDR3: CSAEGLASEQYF
DNA: TGCAGTGCAGAGGGACTAGCGAGCGAGCAGTACTTC

J: TRBJ1-1
D: TRBD1
V: TRBV12-3/TRBV12-4
size: NA
CDR3: CASSPLPGQGRLVGTEAFF
DNA: TGTGCCAGCAGCCCCCTTCCGGGACAGGGAAGGCTCGTGGGTACTGAAGCTTTCTTT

J: TRBJ2-7
D: NA
V: TRBV6-1
size: NA
CDR3: CASKWGQGSHEQYF
DNA: TGTGCCAGCAAATGGGGGCAGGGCTCCCACGAGCAGTACTTC

J: TRBJ2-1
D: NA
V: TRBV7-9
size: NA
CDR3: CASRPKLGTSPNSYNEQFF
DNA: TGTGCCAGCAGGCCTAAACTAGGTACGTCACCAAACTCCTACAATGAGCAGTTCTTC

J: TRBJ2-3
D: TRBD2
V: TRBV5-1
size: NA
CDR3: CASSLAGGSRTDTQYF
DNA: TGCGCCAGCAGCTTGGCCGGGGGGTCGAGGACAGATACGCAGTATTTT

J: TRBJ1-2
D: NA
V: TRBV4-3
size: NA
CDR3: CASSPNLGGLGRGHTF
DNA: TGCGCCAGCAGCCCTAACCTGGGAGGCCTCGGACGAGGCCACACCTTC

J: TRBJ1-5
D: NA
V: TRBV16
size: NA
CDR3: CASSPTRNNQPQHF
DNA: TGTGCCAGCAGTCCCACACGGAACAATCAGCCCCAGCATTTT

J: TRBJ2-5
D: NA
V: TRBV7-8
size: few
CDR3: CASSFQYREETQYF
DNA: TGTGCCAGCAGCTTCCAATACAGAGAAGAGACCCAGTACTTC

J: TRBJ1-1
D: NA
V: TRBV6-6
size: NA
CDR3: CASRPTGNTEAFF
DNA: TGTGCCAGCAGGCCCACAGGAAACACTGAAGCTTTCTTT

J: TRBJ1-2
D: NA
V: TRBV7-3
size: few
CDR3: CASSHDANYGYTF
DNA: TGTGCCAGCAGCCATGACGCTAACTATGGCTACACCTTC

J: TRBJ1-1
D: NA
V: TRBV12-3/TRBV12-4
size: once
CDR3: CASRPIGRSTEAFF
DNA: TGTGCCAGCAGGCCGATCGGGCGTAGTACTGAAGCTTTCTTT

J: TRBJ2-4
D: TRBD2
V: TRBV20-1
size: NA
CDR3: CSARDREEAKNIQYF
DNA: TGCAGTGCTAGAGATCGGGAGGAAGCCAAAAACATTCAGTACTTC

J: TRBJ1-4
D: TRBD1
V: TRBV29-1
size: NA
CDR3: CSVDGTGGKLFF
DNA: TGCAGCGTGGATGGGACAGGGGGAAAACTGTTTTTT

J: TRBJ2-1
D: TRBD2
V: TRBV4-3
size: few
CDR3: CASSHPKGGTSGRSSYNEQFF
DNA: TGCGCCAGCAGCCACCCCAAAGGGGGGACTAGCGGTAGGAGCTCCTACAATGAGCAGTTCTTC

J: TRBJ1-2
D: NA
V: TRBV27
size: NA
CDR3: CASSFLRGVTYGYTF
DNA: TGTGCCAGCAGTTTCCTTAGGGGGGTGACCTATGGCTACACCTTC

J: TRBJ2-1
D: TRBD2
V: TRBV20-1
size: few
CDR3: CSARGRGLAGNRWTNEQFF
DNA: TGCAGTGCTAGAGGACGAGGACTAGCGGGAAATCGGTGGACAAATGAGCAGTTCTTC

J: TRBJ1-1
D: NA
V: TRBV20-1
size: NA
CDR3: CSAPLSGPLGVNTEAFF
DNA: TGCAGTGCTCCGCTTAGTGGGCCCTTAGGGGTGAACACTGAAGCTTTCTTT

J: TRBJ2-3
D: NA
V: TRBV7-9
size: NA
CDR3: CASSPDEPGATTSTDTQYF
DNA: TGTGCCAGCTCACCCGATGAGCCAGGGGCTACGACTAGCACAGATACGCAGTATTTT

J: TRBJ2-1
D: TRBD1
V: TRBV7-3
size: NA
CDR3: CASSARDRPYNEQFF
DNA: TGTGCCAGCAGCGCCCGGGACAGGCCCTACAATGAGCAGTTCTTC

J: TRBJ2-7
D: TRBD1
V: TRBV4-1
size: NA
CDR3: CASSRSRDRGYEQYF
DNA: TGCGCCAGCAGCCGATCCCGGGACAGGGGATACGAGCAGTACTTC

J: TRBJ2-5
D: TRBD2
V: TRBV13
size: NA
CDR3: CASSSTAGEETQYF
DNA: TGTGCCAGCAGCTCCACAGCGGGAGAAGAGACCCAGTACTTC

J: TRBJ2-7
D: TRBD2
V: TRBV6-2/TRBV6-3
size: few
CDR3: CASRLLAGTPYEQYF
DNA: TGTGCCAGCAGACTGCTAGCGGGAACCCCCTACGAGCAGTACTTC

J: TRBJ2-7
D: TRBD2
V: TRBV7-2
size: NA
CDR3: CASSLEGGRLAGYEQYF
DNA: TGTGCCAGCAGCTTAGAGGGCGGGAGGCTGGCTGGCTACGAGCAGTACTTC

J: TRBJ2-7
D: NA
V: TRBV20-1
size: NA
CDR3: CSARDQLLTSYEQYF
DNA: TGCAGTGCTAGAGATCAACTGCTGACCTCCTACGAGCAGTACTTC

J: TRBJ2-7
D: NA
V: TRBV5-6
size: many
CDR3: CASSGAYEQYF
DNA: TGTGCCAGCAGCGGGGCCTACGAGCAGTACTTC

J: TRBJ2-3
D: TRBD2
V: TRBV27
size: NA
CDR3: CASTLAGGPAFTQYF
DNA: TGTGCCAGCACCTTAGCGGGAGGTCCCGCATTTACGCAGTATTTT

J: TRBJ1-5
D: NA
V: TRBV27
size: NA
CDR3: CASGPPGFGQPQHF
DNA: TGTGCCAGCGGGCCCCCGGGGTTTGGGCAGCCCCAGCATTTT

J: TRBJ2-1
D: NA
V: TRBV5-5
size: few
CDR3: CASSMDSHEQFF
DNA: TGTGCCAGCAGCATGGACAGCCATGAGCAGTTCTTC

J: TRBJ2-5
D: TRBD2
V: TRBV7-2
size: NA
CDR3: CASSLGGSGSLRTQYF
DNA: TGTGCCAGCAGCTTAGGAGGTAGCGGGAGTTTAAGGACCCAGTACTTC